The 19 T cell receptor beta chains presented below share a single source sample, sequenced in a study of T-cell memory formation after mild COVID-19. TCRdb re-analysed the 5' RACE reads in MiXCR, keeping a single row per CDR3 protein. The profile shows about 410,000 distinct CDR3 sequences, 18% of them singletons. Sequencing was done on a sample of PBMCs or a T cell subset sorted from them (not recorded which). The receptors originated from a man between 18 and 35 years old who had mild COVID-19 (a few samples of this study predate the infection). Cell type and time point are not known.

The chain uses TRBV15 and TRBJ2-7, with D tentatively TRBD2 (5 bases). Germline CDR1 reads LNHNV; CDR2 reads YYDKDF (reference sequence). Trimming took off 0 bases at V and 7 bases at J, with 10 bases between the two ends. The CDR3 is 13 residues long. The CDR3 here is CATSRDSGGEQYV. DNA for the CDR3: TGTGCCACCAGCAGAGATTCGGGCGGGGAGCAGTACGTC.

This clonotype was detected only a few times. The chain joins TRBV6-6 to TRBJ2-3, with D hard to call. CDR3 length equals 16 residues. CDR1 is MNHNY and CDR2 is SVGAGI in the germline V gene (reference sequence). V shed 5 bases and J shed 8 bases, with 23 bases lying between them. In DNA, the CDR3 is TGTGCCAGCAGTCACCCGCGATCTAGGCCTTGGGGTACGCAGTATTTT. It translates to CASSHPRSRPWGTQYF.

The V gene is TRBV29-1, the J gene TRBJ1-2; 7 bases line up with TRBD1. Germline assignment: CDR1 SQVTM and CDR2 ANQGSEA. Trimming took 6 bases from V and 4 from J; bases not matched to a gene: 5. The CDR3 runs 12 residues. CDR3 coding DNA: TGCAGCGTATCACAGGGGACCTATGGCTACACCTTC. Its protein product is CSVSQGTYGYTF.

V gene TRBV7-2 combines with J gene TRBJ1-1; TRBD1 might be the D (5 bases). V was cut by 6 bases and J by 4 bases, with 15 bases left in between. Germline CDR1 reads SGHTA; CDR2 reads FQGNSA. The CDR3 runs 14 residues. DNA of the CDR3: TGTGCCAGCAGGGTTTCAGGGTATCTCACTGAAGCTTTCTTT. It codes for CASRVSGYLTEAFF.

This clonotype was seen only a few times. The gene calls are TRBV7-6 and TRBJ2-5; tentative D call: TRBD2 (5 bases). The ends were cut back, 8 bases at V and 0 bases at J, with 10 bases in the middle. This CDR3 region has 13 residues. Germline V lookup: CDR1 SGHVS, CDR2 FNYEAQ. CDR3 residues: CASGRGHQETQYF. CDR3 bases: TGTGCCAGCGGCCGAGGGCACCAAGAGACCCAGTACTTC.

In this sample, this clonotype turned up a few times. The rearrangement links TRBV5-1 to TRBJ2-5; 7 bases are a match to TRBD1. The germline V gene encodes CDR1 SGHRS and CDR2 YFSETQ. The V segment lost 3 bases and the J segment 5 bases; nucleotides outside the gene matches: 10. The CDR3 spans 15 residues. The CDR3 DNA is TGCGCCAGCAGCTACGACAGGGTAATCGGGGAGACCCAGTACTTC. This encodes CASSYDRVIGETQYF.

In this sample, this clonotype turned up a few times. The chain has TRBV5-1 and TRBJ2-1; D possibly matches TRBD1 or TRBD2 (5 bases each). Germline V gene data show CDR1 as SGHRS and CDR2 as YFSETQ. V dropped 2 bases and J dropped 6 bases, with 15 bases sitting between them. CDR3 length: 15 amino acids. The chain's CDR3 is CASSLNRDPFNEQFF. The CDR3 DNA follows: TGCGCCAGCAGCTTAAACCGGGACCCGTTCAATGAGCAGTTCTTC.

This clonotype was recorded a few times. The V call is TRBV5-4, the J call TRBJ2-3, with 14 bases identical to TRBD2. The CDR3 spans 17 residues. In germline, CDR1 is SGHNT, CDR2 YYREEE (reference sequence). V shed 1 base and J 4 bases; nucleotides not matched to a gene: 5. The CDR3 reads CASSLPPGLAGADTQYF. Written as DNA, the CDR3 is TGTGCCAGCAGCTTGCCCCCGGGACTAGCGGGGGCAGATACGCAGTATTTT.

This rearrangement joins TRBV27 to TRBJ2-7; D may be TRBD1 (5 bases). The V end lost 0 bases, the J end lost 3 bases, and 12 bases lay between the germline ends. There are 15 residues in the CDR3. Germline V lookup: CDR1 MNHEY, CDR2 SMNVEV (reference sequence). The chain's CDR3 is CASSLSQGAIYEQYF. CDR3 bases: TGTGCCAGCAGTTTATCTCAGGGTGCCATCTACGAGCAGTACTTC.

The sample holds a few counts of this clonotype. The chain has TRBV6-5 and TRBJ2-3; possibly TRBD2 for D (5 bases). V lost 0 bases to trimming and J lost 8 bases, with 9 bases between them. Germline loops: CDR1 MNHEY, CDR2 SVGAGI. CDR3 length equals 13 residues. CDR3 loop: CASSYSREFTQYF. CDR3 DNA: TGTGCCAGCAGTTACTCGAGGGAGTTTACGCAGTATTTT.

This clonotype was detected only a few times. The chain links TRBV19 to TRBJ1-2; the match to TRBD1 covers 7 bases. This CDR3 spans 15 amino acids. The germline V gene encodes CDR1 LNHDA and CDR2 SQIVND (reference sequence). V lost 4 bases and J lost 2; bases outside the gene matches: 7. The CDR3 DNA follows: TGTGCCAGTAGTACAAACAGGGGCTGGAACTATGGCTACACCTTC. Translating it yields CASSTNRGWNYGYTF.

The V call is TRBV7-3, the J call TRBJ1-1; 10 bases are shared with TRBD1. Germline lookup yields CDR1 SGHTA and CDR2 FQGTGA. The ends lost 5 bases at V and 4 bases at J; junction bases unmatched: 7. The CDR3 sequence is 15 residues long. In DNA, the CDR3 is TGTGCCAGCAGCCCCGGGACAGGGGATGGCACTGAAGCTTTCTTT. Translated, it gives CASSPGTGDGTEAFF.

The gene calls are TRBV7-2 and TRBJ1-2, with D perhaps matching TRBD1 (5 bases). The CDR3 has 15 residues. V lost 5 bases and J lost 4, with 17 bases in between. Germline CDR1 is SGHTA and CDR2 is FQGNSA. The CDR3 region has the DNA TGTGCCAGCAGCGTAACCGGGACTTTTATCTATGGCTACACCTTC. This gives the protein CASSVTGTFIYGYTF.

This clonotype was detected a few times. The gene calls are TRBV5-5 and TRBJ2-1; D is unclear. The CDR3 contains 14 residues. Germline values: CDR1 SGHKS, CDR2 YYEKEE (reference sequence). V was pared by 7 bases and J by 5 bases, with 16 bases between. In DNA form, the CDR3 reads TGTGCCAGCTGCATAAGACTTGTTGACAATGAGCAGTTCTTC. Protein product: CASCIRLVDNEQFF.

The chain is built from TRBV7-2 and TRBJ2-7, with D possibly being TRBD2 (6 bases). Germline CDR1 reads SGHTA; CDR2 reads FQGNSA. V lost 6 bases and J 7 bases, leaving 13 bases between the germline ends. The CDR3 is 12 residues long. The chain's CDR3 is CASSGLRWEQYF. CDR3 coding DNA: TGTGCCAGCAGTGGACTAAGATGGGAGCAGTACTTC. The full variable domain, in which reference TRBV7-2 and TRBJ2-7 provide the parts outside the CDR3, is GAGVSQSPSNKVTEKGKDVELRCDPISGHTALYWYRQSLGQGLEFLIYFQGNSAPDKSGLPSDRFSAERTGGSVSTLTIQRTQQEDSAVYLCASSGLRWEQYFGPGTRLTVT.

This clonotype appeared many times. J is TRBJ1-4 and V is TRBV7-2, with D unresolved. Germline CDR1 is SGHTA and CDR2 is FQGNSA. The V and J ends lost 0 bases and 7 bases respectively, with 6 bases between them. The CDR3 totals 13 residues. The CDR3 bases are TGTGCCAGCAGCTTAGCCAGGCCTGAAAAACTGTTTTTT. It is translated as CASSLARPEKLFF.

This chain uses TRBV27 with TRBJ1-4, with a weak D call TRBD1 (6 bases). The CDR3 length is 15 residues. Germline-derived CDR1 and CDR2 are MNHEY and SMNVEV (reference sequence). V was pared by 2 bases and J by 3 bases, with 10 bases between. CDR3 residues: CASSLGGRANEKLFF. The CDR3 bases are TGTGCCAGCAGTTTAGGGGGGCGGGCTAATGAAAAACTGTTTTTT.

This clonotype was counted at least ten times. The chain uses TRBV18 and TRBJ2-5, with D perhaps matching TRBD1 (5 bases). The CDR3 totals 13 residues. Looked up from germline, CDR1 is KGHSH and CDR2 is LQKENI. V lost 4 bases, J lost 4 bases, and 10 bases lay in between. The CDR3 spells CASSQGLGETQYF. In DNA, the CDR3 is TGTGCCAGCTCACAGGGGCTTGGAGAGACCCAGTACTTC.

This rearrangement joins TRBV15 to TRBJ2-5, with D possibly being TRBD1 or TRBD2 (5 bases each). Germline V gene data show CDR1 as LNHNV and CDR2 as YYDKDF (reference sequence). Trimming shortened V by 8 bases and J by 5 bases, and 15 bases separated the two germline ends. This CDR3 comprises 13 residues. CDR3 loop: CATGVGAWETQYF. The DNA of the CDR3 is TGTGCCACCGGGGTCGGGGCGTGGGAGACCCAGTACTTC.